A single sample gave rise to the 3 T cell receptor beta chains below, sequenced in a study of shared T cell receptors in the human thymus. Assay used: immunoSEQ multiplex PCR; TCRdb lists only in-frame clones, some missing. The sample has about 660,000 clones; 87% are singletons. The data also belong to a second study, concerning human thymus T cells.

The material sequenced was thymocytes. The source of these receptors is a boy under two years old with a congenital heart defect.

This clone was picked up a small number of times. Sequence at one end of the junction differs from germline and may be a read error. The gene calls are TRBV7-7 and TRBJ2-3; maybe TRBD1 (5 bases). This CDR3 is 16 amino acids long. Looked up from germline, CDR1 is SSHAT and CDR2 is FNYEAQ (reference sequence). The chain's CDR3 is CASSHSAGFSTDTQYF. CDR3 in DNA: TGTGCTAGCAGCCACTCCGCAGGGTTCAGCACAGATACGCAGTATTTT.

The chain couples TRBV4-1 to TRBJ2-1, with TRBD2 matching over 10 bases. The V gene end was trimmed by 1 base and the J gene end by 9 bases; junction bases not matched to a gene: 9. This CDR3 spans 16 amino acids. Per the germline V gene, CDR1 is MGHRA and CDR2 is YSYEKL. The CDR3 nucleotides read TGCGCCAGCAGCCAAGGGGCTAGCGGGAGCAGGGGTGAGCAGTTCTTC. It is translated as CASSQGASGSRGEQFF.

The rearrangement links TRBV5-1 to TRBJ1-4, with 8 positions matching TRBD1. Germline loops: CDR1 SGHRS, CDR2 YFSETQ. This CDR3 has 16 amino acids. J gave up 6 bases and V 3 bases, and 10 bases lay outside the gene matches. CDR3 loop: CASSWGARGRDEKLFF. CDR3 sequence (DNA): TGCGCCAGCAGCTGGGGGGCCAGGGGGCGCGATGAAAAACTGTTTTTT.